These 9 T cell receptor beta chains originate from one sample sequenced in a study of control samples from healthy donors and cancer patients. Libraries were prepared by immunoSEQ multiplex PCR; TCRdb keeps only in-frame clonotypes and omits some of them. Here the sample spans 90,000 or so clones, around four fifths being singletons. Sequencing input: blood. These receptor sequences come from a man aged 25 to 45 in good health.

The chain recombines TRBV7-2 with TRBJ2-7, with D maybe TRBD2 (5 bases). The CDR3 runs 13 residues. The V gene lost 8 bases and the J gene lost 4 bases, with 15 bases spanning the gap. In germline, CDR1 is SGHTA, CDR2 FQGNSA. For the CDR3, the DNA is TGTGCCAGCGGCCCTTACCCGGGGTACGAGCAGTACTTC. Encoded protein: CASGPYPGYEQYF.

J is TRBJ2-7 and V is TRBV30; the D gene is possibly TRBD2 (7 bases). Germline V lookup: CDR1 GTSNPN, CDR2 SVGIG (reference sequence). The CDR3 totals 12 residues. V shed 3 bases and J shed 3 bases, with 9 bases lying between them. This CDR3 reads CAWRGGGYEQYF. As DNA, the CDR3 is TGTGCCTGGAGGGGAGGGGGCTACGAGCAGTACTTC.

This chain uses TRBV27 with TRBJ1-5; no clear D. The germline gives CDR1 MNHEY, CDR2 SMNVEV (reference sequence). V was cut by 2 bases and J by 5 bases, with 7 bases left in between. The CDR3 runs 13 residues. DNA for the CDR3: TGTGCCAGCAGTTTACTTCCCCATCAGCCCCAGCATTTT. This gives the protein CASSLLPHQPQHF.

CDR3 protein: CASSAAPGQYYGYTF. CDR3 in DNA: TGTGCCAGCAGCGCCGCCCCGGGACAGTACTATGGCTACACCTTC. J is TRBJ1-2 and V is TRBV7-9; 7 positions agree with TRBD1. Germline CDR1 SEHNR, CDR2 FQNEAQ (reference sequence). J lost 3 bases, V lost 5 bases, and 9 bases had no gene match. The CDR3 runs to 15 residues.

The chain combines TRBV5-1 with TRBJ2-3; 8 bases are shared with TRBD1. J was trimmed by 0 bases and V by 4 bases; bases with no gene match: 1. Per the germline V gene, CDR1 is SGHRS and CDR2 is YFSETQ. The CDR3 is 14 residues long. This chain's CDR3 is CASSQGASTDTQYF. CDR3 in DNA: TGCGCCAGCAGCCAGGGGGCTAGCACAGATACGCAGTATTTT.

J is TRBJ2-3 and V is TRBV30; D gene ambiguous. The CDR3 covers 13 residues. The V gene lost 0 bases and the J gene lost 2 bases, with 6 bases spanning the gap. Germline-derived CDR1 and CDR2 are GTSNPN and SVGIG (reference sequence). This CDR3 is CAWSVVPTDTQYF. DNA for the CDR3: TGTGCCTGGAGTGTAGTGCCCACAGATACGCAGTATTTT.

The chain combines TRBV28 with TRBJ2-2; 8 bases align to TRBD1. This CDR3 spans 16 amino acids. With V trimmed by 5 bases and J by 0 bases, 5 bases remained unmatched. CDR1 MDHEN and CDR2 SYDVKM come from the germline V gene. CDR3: CASSKMTGANTGELFF. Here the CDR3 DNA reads TGTGCCAGCAGTAAGATGACAGGGGCGAACACCGGGGAGCTGTTTTTT.

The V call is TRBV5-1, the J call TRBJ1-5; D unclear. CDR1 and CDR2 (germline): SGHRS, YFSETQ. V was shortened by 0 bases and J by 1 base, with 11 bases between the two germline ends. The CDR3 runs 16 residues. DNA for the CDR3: TGCGCCAGCAGCTTGGACCCTTTCCCGAGCAATCAGCCCCAGCATTTT. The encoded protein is CASSLDPFPSNQPQHF. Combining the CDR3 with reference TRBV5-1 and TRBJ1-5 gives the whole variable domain KAGVTQTPRYLIKTRGQQVTLSCSPISGHRSVSWYQQTPGQGLQFLFEYFSETQRNKGNFPGRFSGRQFSNSRSEMNVSTLELGDSALYLCASSLDPFPSNQPQHFGDGTRLSIL.

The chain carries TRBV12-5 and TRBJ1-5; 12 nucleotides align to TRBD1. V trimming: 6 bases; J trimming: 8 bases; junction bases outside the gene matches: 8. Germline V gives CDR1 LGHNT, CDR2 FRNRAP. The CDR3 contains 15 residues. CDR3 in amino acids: CASGRDRGLEEPQHF. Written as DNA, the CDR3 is TGTGCTAGTGGCCGGGACAGGGGGCTGGAGGAGCCCCAGCATTTT.